This TCR beta chain was sequenced for a study of Graves' ophthalmopathy and Graves' hyperthyroidism. This clonotype was seen many times. The CDR3 runs to 14 residues. Trimming left V 8 bases short and J 2 bases short, with 10 bases between. TCR beta CDR3 amplification used RNA transcripts. HTBI primers were employed in first-round RT-PCR, then a second-round multiplex PCR followed. TCRdb recomputed calls from the multiplex PCR reads with MiXCR, one row per CDR3 protein. Of under 200,000 distinct CDR3 sequences in the sample, over 35% are singletons; the top ten hold around 5.5%. This chain joins TRBV12-3 or TRBV12-4 and TRBJ1-6; D is undetermined. The sample taken for sequencing was peripheral blood. This TCR was sampled from a woman between 40 and 50 years old with Graves' ophthalmopathy. CDR3 nucleotides: TGTGCCAGCTCCCTCTATACCTATAATTCACCCCTCCACTTT. Translating gives CASSLYTYNSPLHF.